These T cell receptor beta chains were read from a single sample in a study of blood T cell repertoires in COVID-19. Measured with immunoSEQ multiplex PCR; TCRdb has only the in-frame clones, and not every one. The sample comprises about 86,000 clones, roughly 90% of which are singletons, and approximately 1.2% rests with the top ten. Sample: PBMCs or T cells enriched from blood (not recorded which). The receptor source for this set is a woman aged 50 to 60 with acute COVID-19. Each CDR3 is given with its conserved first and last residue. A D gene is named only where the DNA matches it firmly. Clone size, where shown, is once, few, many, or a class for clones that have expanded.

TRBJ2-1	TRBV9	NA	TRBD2	CASSGRLAGDEQFF	TGTGCCAGCAGCGGACGACTAGCGGGAGATGAGCAGTTCTTC
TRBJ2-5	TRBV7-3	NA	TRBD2	CASSPTSGRAGETQYF	TGTGCCAGCAGCCCGACTAGCGGGAGGGCAGGAGAGACCCAGTACTTC
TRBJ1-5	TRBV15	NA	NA	CATSRETSGNQPQHF	TGTGCCACCAGCAGAGAGACTAGCGGCAATCAGCCCCAGCATTTT
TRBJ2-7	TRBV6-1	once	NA	CASSEQGGEGYEQYF	TGTGCCAGCAGTGAACAAGGGGGAGAAGGCTACGAGCAGTACTTC
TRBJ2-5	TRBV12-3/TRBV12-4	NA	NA	CASRQGQETQYF	TGTGCCAGTAGGCAGGGGCAAGAGACCCAGTACTTC
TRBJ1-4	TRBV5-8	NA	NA	CASSPLEEKLFF	TGTGCCAGCAGCCCGTTAGAGGAAAAACTGTTTTTT
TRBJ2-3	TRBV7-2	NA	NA	CASSSGSGLTGTQYF	TGTGCCAGCAGCTCGGGGAGCGGCCTAACGGGAACGCAGTATTTT
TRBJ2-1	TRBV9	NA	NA	CASSFSDSSYNEQFF	TGTGCCAGCAGCTTTAGCGATAGCTCCTACAATGAGCAGTTCTTC
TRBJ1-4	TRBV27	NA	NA	CASSLTQGGSEKLFF	TGTGCCAGCAGTTTAACTCAGGGAGGGAGTGAAAAACTGTTTTTT
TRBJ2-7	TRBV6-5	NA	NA	CASSYSNVAGRYEQYF	TGTGCCAGCAGTTACTCGAACGTCGCAGGGCGGTACGAGCAGTACTTC
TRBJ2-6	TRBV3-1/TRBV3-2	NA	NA	CASSQDDWRSSGANVLTF	TGTGCCAGCAGCCAAGATGACTGGCGTAGCTCTGGGGCCAACGTCCTGACTTTC
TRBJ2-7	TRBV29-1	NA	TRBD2	CSARSGRSSYEQYF	TGCAGCGCTCGGAGCGGGAGGTCCTCCTACGAGCAGTACTTC
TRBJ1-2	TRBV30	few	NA	CAWSVRGFYGYTF	TGTGCCTGGAGTGTACGAGGATTTTATGGCTACACCTTC
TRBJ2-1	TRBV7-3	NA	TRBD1	CASSLLGGGQVGSEQFF	TGTGCCAGCAGCCTCTTGGGCGGAGGACAGGTGGGCAGTGAGCAGTTCTTC
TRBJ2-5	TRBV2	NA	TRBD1	CASQDTGGGRQETQYF	TGTGCCAGCCAGGACACAGGGGGCGGTCGCCAAGAGACCCAGTACTTC
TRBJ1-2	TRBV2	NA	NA	CASSDGGDYSGYTF	TGTGCCAGCAGTGATGGAGGGGATTATTCTGGCTACACCTTC
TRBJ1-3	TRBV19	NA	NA	CASSYPGLDTIYF	TGTGCCAGTAGTTACCCAGGGCTGGACACCATATATTTT
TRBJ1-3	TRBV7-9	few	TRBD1	CASSWDRGRNTIYF	TGTGCCAGCAGCTGGGACAGGGGGCGAAACACCATATATTTT
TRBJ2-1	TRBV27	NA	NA	CASTSQGGVNEQFF	TGTGCCAGCACTTCTCAGGGAGGTGTCAATGAGCAGTTCTTC
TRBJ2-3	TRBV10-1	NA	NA	CASSGSESTDTQYF	TGCGCCAGCAGTGGCAGCGAGAGCACAGATACGCAGTATTTT
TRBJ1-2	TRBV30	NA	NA	CAWSPKGHPSNYGYTF	TGTGCCTGGAGTCCTAAGGGGCACCCCTCTAACTATGGCTACACCTTC
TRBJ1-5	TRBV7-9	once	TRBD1	CASSRSRDSYSNQPQHF	TGTGCCAGCAGCCGAAGCCGGGACAGCTATAGCAATCAGCCCCAGCATTTT
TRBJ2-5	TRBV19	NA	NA	CASSQTVEETQYF	TGTGCCAGTAGTCAGACAGTGGAGGAGACCCAGTACTTC
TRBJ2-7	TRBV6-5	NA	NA	CAGRLSLDYEQYF	TGTGCCGGTCGACTTAGTTTAGACTACGAGCAGTACTTC
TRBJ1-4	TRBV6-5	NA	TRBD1	CASSNRGPVSEKLFF	TGTGCCAGCAGCAACAGGGGGCCGGTTAGTGAAAAACTGTTTTTT
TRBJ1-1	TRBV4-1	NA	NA	CASSRQQGNTEAFF	TGCGCCAGCAGCCGCCAACAGGGAAACACTGAAGCTTTCTTT
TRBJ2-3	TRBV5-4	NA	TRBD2	CASSLGGGSSSDTQYF	TGTGCCAGCAGCTTGGGCGGCGGGAGTTCAAGCGATACGCAGTATTTT
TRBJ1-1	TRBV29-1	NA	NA	CSVDRGMNTEAFF	TGCAGCGTTGATAGGGGTATGAACACTGAAGCTTTCTTT
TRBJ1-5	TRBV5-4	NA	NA	CASSRRGSNQPQHF	TGTGCCAGCAGCCGCAGGGGTAGCAATCAGCCCCAGCATTTT
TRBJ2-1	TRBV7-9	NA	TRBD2	CASSHTTSGRVHEQFF	TGTGCCAGCAGCCATACAACTAGCGGGAGGGTACATGAGCAGTTCTTC
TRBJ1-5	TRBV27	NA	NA	CASSQAYSNQPQHF	TGTGCCAGCAGCCAAGCTTATAGCAATCAGCCCCAGCATTTT
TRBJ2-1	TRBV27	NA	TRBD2	CASSPGGPYNEQFF	TGTGCCAGCAGTCCGGGAGGCCCCTACAATGAGCAGTTCTTC
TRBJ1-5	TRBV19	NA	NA	CASSMGGQPQHF	TGTGCCAGTAGTATGGGGGGACAGCCCCAGCATTTT
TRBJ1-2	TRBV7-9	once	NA	CASSLVGAPFYGYTF	TGTGCCAGCAGCTTAGTAGGGGCGCCCTTCTATGGCTACACCTTC
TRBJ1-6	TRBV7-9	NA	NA	CASSLAGGSPLHF	TGTGCCAGCAGCTTAGCCGGGGGTTCACCCCTCCACTTT
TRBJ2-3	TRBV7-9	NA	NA	CASKSPGITDTQYF	TGTGCCAGCAAGTCTCCAGGGATTACAGATACGCAGTATTTT
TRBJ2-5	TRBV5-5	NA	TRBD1	CASSLRGPETQYF	TGTGCCAGCAGCTTGAGGGGGCCAGAGACCCAGTACTTC
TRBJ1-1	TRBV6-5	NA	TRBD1	CASSYSQGATEAFF	TGTGCCAGCAGTTACTCGCAGGGGGCCACTGAAGCTTTCTTT
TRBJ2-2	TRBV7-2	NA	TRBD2	CASSLVASGNQAGELFF	TGTGCCAGCAGCTTAGTGGCTAGCGGGAATCAGGCCGGGGAGCTGTTTTTT
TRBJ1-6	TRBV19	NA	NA	CASSILSSYNSPLHF	TGTGCCAGTAGTATACTAAGCTCCTATAATTCACCCCTCCACTTT
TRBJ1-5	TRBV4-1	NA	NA	CASSRGGRNTQPQHF	TGCGCCAGCAGCCGGGGGGGACGGAATACTCAGCCCCAGCATTTT
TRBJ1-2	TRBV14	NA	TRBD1	CASSPGQGVMGYYGYTF	TGTGCCAGCAGCCCGGGACAGGGTGTAATGGGGTACTATGGCTACACCTTC
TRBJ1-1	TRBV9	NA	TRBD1	CASSPRQGAEAFF	TGTGCCAGCAGCCCGCGACAGGGGGCTGAAGCTTTCTTT
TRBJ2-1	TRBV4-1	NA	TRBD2	CASSRATSGANNEQFF	TGCGCCAGCAGTCGAGCCACTAGCGGGGCTAACAATGAGCAGTTCTTC
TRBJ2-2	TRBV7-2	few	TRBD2	CASSPTSGINGELFF	TGTGCCAGCAGCCCAACCAGCGGGATTAACGGGGAGCTGTTTTTT
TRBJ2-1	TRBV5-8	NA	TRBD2	CASRSRRREGGYNEQFF	TGTGCCAGCAGATCGAGGCGGCGGGAGGGCGGCTACAATGAGCAGTTCTTC
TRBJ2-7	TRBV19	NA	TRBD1	CASSTPRTGASYEQYF	TGTGCCAGTAGTACCCCTCGGACAGGAGCCTCCTACGAGCAGTACTTC
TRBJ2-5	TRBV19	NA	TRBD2	CASSASGISQETQYF	TGTGCCAGTAGTGCTAGCGGGATATCTCAAGAGACCCAGTACTTC
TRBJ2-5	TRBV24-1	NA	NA	CATSSRRLETQYF	TGTGCCACCAGCTCGAGGAGATTGGAGACCCAGTACTTC
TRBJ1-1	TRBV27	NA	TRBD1	CASSLTGWSTEAFF	TGTGCCAGCAGCTTGACAGGGTGGAGCACTGAAGCTTTCTTT
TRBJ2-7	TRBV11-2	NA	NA	CASSLDYTASEQYF	TGTGCCAGCAGCTTAGATTATACGGCTAGCGAGCAGTACTTC
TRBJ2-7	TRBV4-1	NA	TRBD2	CASSQDGSGSIKGTQYF	TGCGCCAGCAGCCAAGATGGTAGCGGGAGTATAAAGGGTACGCAGTACTTC